The entry that follows covers one T cell receptor beta chain sequence. This entry belongs to a study of shared T cell receptors in the human thymus. CDR3 length: 16 amino acids. Germline assignment: CDR1 SEHNR and CDR2 FQNEAQ (reference sequence). V lost 6 bases to trimming and J lost 1 base; unmatched junction nucleotides: 10. Here immunoSEQ multiplex PCR was the method, and the copy in TCRdb shows in-frame clones only, minus some. The repertoire consists of 450,000 to 650,000 clones, with around 78% occurring once and the leading ten covering 0.013%. This same sample was also taken into another study, of human thymus T cells. That report adds: The thymus was resected at corrective cardiac surgery. Within thymic and blood repertoires, V and J gene usage appeared to be biased.

The rearrangement uses TRBV7-9 and TRBJ2-3; the match to TRBD1 covers 7 bases. Sequenced: thymocytes. This clonotype was obtained from a boy in the first two years of life with a congenital heart defect. The CDR3 loop is CASRPDRARGTDTQYF. Written as DNA, the CDR3 is TGTGCCAGCAGGCCAGACAGGGCCAGAGGCACAGATACGCAGTATTTT.